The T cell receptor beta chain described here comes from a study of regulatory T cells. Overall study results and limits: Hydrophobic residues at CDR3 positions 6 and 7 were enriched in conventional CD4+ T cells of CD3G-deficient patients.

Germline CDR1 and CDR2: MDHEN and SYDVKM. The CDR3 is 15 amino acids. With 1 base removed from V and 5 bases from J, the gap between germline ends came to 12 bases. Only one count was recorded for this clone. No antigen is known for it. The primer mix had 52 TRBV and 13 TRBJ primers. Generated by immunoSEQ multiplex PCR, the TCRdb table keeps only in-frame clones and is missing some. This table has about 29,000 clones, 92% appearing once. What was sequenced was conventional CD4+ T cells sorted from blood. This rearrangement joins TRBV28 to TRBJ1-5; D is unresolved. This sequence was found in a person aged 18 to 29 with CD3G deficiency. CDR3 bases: TGTGCCAGCAGTTTATCCGCCCACAATTATCAGCCCCAGCATTTT. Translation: CASSLSAHNYQPQHF.